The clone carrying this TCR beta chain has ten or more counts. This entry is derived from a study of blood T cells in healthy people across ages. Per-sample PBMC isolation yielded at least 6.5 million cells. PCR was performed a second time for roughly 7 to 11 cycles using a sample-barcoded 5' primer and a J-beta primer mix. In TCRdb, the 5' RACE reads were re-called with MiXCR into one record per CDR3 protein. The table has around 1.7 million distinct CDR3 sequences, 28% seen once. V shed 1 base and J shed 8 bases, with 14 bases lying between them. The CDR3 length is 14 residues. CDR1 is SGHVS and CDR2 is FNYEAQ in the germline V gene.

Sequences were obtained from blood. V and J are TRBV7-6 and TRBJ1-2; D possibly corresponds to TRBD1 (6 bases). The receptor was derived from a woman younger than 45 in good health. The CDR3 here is CASSLGTGKDGYTF. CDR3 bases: TGTGCCAGCAGCTTAGGCACAGGGAAGGACGGCTACACCTTC.